The T cell receptor (beta chain) described here comes from a study of blood T cell repertoires in COVID-19. Across the study: The analysed material was cDNA or gDNA that came from T cells, B-cell-depleted T cells, or PBMCs.

Germline V CDR1 and CDR2: SGHVS, FNYEAQ. Trimming removed 1 base at V and 0 bases at J, with 16 bases between. The CDR3 loop spans 18 amino acids. The method was immunoSEQ multiplex PCR; TCRdb's version includes in-frame clones alone and lacks a portion of them. The sample comprises under 80,000 clones, more than 75% of which are singletons, and approximately 0.93% rests with the top ten. The rearrangement joins TRBV7-6 to TRBJ1-3; TRBD1 might be the D (6 bases). Sequencing was carried out using peripheral blood. The origin of this receptor is a man in his 70s with acute or convalescent COVID-19. The CDR3 here is CASSLGSGARGSGNTIYF. The CDR3 DNA follows: TGTGCCAGCAGCTTAGGATCAGGGGCCCGAGGCTCTGGAAACACCATATATTTT.